One sample yielded the 5 T cell receptor beta chains listed below, sequenced in a study of blood T cell repertoires in COVID-19. Produced via immunoSEQ multiplex PCR; TCRdb's table is partial and in-frame only. The repertoire holds about 300,000 clones, with roughly 90% as singletons. Source material: peripheral blood. The source of these receptors is a woman aged 25-40 years with COVID-19, enrolled during active disease.

V gene TRBV28 combines with J gene TRBJ1-4; TRBD1 might be the D (5 bases). The V and J ends lost 5 bases and 4 bases respectively, with 11 bases between them. There are 14 residues in the CDR3. CDR1 is MDHEN and CDR2 is SYDVKM in the germline V gene. CDR3 coding DNA: TGTGCCAGCAGTGTAGGGGTGCTTAATGAAAAACTGTTTTTT. It is translated as CASSVGVLNEKLFF.

V gene TRBV30 combines with J gene TRBJ1-2; tentatively, D is TRBD1 (5 bases). V was pared by 0 bases and J by 1 base, with 6 bases between. From germline, CDR1 is GTSNPN and CDR2 SVGIG (reference sequence). There are 13 residues in the CDR3. CDR3 coding DNA: TGTGCCTGGAGTGTAGGGGTTAACTATGGCTACACCTTC. Translated, it gives CAWSVGVNYGYTF.

This clone appeared once. The CDR3, as DNA: TGTGCCAGCGCGCCGGTCGGGGAAAACACTGAAGCTTTCTTT. Its translation: CASAPVGENTEAFF. This chain links TRBV28 with TRBJ1-1; D is unclear. Per the germline V gene, CDR1 is MDHEN and CDR2 is SYDVKM. CDR3 length: 14 residues. V was pared by 8 bases and J by 2 bases, with 15 bases between.

The CDR3 DNA reads TGTGCCAGCATACCAGGGGTTGTGAACACTGAAGCTTTCTTT. It codes for CASIPGVVNTEAFF. The V and J genes are TRBV7-9 and TRBJ1-1, with D tentatively TRBD1 (6 bases). Germline V gives CDR1 SEHNR, CDR2 FQNEAQ (reference sequence). The V gene lost 7 bases and the J gene lost 0 bases, with 12 bases spanning the gap. This CDR3 is 14 amino acids long.

The V gene is TRBV2, the J gene TRBJ1-6, with 8 bases fitting TRBD1. V lost 6 bases and J lost 8; bases outside the gene matches: 9. The V gene's germline CDR1 is SNHLY and CDR2 FYNNEI. This CDR3 has 15 residues. CDR3 DNA: TGTGCCAGCAGGAGGGACAGGTGGGGCGATTCACCCCTCCACTTT. This encodes CASRRDRWGDSPLHF. The variable domain in full, with the rest retrieved from reference TRBV2 and TRBJ1-6, is EPEVTQTPSHQVTQMGQEVILRCVPISNHLYFYWYRQILGQKVEFLVSFYNNEISEKSEIFDDQFSVERPDGSNFTLKIRSTKLEDSAMYFCASRRDRWGDSPLHFGNGTRLTVT.